The clone carrying this T cell receptor beta chain showed up many times. Its specificity is not known. Trimming shortened V by 3 bases and J by 1 base, and 6 bases separated the two germline ends. The CDR3 is 13 amino acids. Germline CDR1 reads SEHNR; CDR2 reads FQNEAQ (reference sequence). These data are taken from a study of early T cells in non-severe SARS-CoV-2 infection. Study-wide points: Sequences matched to VDJdb favored anti-spike CD8 responses, while private and CD4 specificities were missed.

Separate cDNA molecules each had unique molecular identifiers attached to them. TCRdb ran MiXCR on the 5' RACE reads and lists one entry per CDR3 protein. The table lists about 52,000 distinct CDR3 sequences, approximately 9.9% of them singletons. This chain connects TRBV7-9 to TRBJ1-1; a possible D gene is TRBD1 (5 bases). This TCR was recovered from an adult who was a healthcare worker with PCR-confirmed SARS-CoV-2 infection or an uninfected control (not recorded which). Material: whole blood. The CDR3 is CASSFRANTEAFF. Here the CDR3 DNA reads TGTGCCAGCAGCTTCAGGGCGAACACTGAAGCTTTCTTT.